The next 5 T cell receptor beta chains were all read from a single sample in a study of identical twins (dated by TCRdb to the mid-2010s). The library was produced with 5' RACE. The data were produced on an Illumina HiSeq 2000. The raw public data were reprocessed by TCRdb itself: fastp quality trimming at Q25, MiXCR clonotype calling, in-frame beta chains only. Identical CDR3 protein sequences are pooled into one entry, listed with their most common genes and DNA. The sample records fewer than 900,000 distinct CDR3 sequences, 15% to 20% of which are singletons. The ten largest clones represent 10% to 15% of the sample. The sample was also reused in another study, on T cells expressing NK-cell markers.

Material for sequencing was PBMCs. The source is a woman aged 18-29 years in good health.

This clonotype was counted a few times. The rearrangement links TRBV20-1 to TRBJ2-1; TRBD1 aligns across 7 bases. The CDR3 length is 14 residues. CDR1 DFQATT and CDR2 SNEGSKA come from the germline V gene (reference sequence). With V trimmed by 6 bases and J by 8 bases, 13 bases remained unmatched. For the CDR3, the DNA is TGCAGTGCCCAAACAGGGGTTTTTAGGTATGAGCAGTTCTTC. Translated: CSAQTGVFRYEQFF.

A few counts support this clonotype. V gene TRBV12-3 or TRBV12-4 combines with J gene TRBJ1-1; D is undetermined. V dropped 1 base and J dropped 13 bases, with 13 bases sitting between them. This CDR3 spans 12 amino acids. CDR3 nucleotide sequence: TGTGCCAGCAGTTTAGGGGGTCCCTCGGATTTCTTT. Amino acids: CASSLGGPSDFF.

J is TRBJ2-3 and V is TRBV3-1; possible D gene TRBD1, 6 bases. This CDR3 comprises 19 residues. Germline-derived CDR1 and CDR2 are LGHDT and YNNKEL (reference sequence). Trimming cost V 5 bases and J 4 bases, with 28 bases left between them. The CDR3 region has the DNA TGTGCCAGCAGCGGCGCTCTCCAGAGCTACAGGGACCTGTCAGATACGCAGTATTTT. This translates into CASSGALQSYRDLSDTQYF.

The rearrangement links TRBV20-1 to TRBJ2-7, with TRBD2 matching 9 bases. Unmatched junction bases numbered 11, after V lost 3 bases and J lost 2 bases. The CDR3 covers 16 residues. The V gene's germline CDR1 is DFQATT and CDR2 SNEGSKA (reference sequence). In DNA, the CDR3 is TGCAGTGCTAGTTTGCTAGCGGGGCGGTTAACCTACGAGCAGTACTTC. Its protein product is CSASLLAGRLTYEQYF.

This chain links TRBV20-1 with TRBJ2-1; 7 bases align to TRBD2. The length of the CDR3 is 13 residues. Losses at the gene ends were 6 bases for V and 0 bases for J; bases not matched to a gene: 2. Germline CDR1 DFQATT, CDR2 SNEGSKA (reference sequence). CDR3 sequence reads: CSAQRDSYNEQFF. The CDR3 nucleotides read TGCAGTGCCCAGCGGGACTCCTACAATGAGCAGTTCTTC.